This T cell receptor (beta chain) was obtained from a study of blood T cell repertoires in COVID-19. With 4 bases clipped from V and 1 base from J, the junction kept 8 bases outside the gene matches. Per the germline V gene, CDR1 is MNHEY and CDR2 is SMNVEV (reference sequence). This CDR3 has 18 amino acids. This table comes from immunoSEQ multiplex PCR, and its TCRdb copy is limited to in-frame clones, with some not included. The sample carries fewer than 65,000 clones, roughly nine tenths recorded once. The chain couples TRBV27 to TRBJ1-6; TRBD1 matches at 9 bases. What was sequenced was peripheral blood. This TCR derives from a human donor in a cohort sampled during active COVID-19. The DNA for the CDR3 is TGTGCCAGCAGTTCGCGGACGGACAGGGGATCCTATAATTCACCCCTCCACTTT. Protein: CASSSRTDRGSYNSPLHF.